These 32 T cell receptor beta chains came from one sample sequenced in a study of blood T cell repertoires in COVID-19 (TCRdb year 2020). Receptor amplification or capture employed the immunoSEQ multiplex PCR assay. What TCRdb holds here is the immuneACCESS table cut down to in-frame rearrangements. Part of the clones is not present; checked against another copy, under half of the missing clones reflect an unresolved V gene, and the others are unexplained. This sample is represented by about 170,000 clones; about 83% of them were singletons. The biggest ten clones account for roughly 2% of the sample. The sequencing input was peripheral blood. The receptors derive from a woman aged 80 or older with acute or convalescent COVID-19.

The chain recombines TRBV11-2 with TRBJ1-1; maybe TRBD1 (5 bases). The length of the CDR3 is 16 residues. Trimming removed 6 bases from V and 5 bases from J, with 22 bases in between. Germline CDR1 SGHAT, CDR2 FQNNGV. CDR3 protein: CASSSPGIARGTEAFF. CDR3 in DNA: TGTGCCAGCAGTTCCCCTGGTATAGCAAGGGGTACTGAAGCTTTCTTT.

The chain combines TRBV3-1 (or the pseudogene TRBV3-2) with TRBJ1-2; no reliable D call. Germline V gene lookup returns CDR1 LGHDT and CDR2 YNNKEL (reference sequence). The CDR3 runs 12 residues. V lost 0 bases and J 7 bases, leaving 6 bases between the germline ends. The chain's CDR3 is CASSQELSGYTF. CDR3 DNA: TGTGCCAGCAGCCAAGAACTGAGTGGCTACACCTTC.

This chain joins TRBV7-8 and TRBJ1-2, with 7 bases that match TRBD1. Losses at the gene ends were 1 base for V and 8 bases for J; bases not matched to a gene: 7. The CDR3 runs 14 residues. Germline CDR1 reads SGHVS; CDR2 reads FQNEAQ. This CDR3 is CASSLEDRIGGYTF. CDR3 sequence (DNA): TGTGCCAGCAGCTTAGAGGACAGGATCGGCGGCTACACCTTC.

This clone was counted once. The chain joins TRBV7-8 to TRBJ1-1, with D possibly matching TRBD1 (6 bases). This CDR3 region has 14 residues. In germline, CDR1 is SGHVS, CDR2 FQNEAQ. Trimming removed 2 bases at V and 2 bases at J, with 9 bases between. The CDR3 region is CASSLMDRNTEAFF. In DNA form, the CDR3 reads TGTGCCAGCAGCTTAATGGACAGAAACACTGAAGCTTTCTTT.

The chain is built from TRBV29-1 and TRBJ2-5; 9 bases align to TRBD1. Per the germline V gene, CDR1 is SQVTM and CDR2 is ANQGSEA. This CDR3 has 13 residues. With V trimmed by 6 bases and J by 3 bases, 5 bases remained unmatched. CDR3 DNA: TGCAGCGTGGGGGGACAGGGTGAAGAGACCCAGTACTTC. Its translation: CSVGGQGEETQYF.

V is TRBV21-1 and J is TRBJ2-2; the table calls TRBD2, which could not be checked here. TRBV21-1 is tagged as a pseudogene. The CDR3 totals 17 residues. The CDR3 nucleotides are TGTGCCAGCAGCATCCCGGAGGGCAGGCCGGGGACCGGGGAGCTGTTTTTT. It is translated as CASSIPEGRPGTGELFF.

The genes are TRBV19 and TRBJ2-3; 13 positions agree with TRBD2. CDR3 length equals 18 residues. CDR1 and CDR2 from the germline V gene are LNHDA and SQIVND (reference sequence). With V trimmed by 8 bases and J by 1 base, 12 bases remained unmatched. CDR3 residues: CASRVRRLAGGGTDTQYF. The CDR3 DNA reads TGTGCCAGTCGTGTTAGGAGACTAGCGGGAGGCGGCACAGATACGCAGTATTTT.

The chain couples TRBV5-1 to TRBJ1-1, with D unclear. Germline CDR1 is SGHRS and CDR2 is YFSETQ. The V end was cut by 0 bases, the J end by 5 bases, with 11 bases between. The CDR3 spans 14 residues. CDR3 residues: CASSLDVTPTEAFF. Here the CDR3 DNA reads TGCGCCAGCAGCTTGGATGTCACACCGACTGAAGCTTTCTTT.

A few counts support this clone. CDR3 amino acids: CASSPPVQGLAKNIQYF. The CDR3 nucleotides read TGTGCCAGCTCACCACCGGTCCAGGGGTTAGCCAAAAACATTCAGTACTTC. This chain uses TRBV18 with TRBJ2-4; TRBD1 is a possible D gene (6 bases). In germline, CDR1 is KGHSH, CDR2 LQKENI. Trimming left V 0 bases short and J 0 bases short, with 12 bases between. The CDR3 is 17 residues long.

The V call is TRBV18, the J call TRBJ2-7; D is perhaps TRBD1 (6 bases). V was pared by 0 bases and J by 1 base, with 10 bases between. The CDR3 runs to 15 residues. Germline CDR1 and CDR2: KGHSH and LQKENI. CDR3 bases: TGTGCCAGCTCACCACCGACAGGCGCTTCCTACGAGCAGTACTTC. This sequence encodes CASSPPTGASYEQYF.

The table lists this clone with a count of one. V is TRBV5-6 and J is TRBJ1-2; no clear D gene. V lost 5 bases and J 3 bases, leaving 5 bases between the germline ends. Germline V gene lookup returns CDR1 SGHDT and CDR2 YYEEEE. There are 11 residues in the CDR3. The CDR3 protein is CASSIDYGYTF. The CDR3 DNA reads as TGTGCCAGCAGTATTGACTATGGCTACACCTTC. The full variable domain, in which reference TRBV5-6 and TRBJ1-2 provide the parts outside the CDR3, is DAGVTQSPTHLIKTRGQQVTLRCSPKSGHDTVSWYQQALGQGPQFIFQYYEEEERQRGNFPDRFSGHQFPNYSSELNVNALLLGDSALYLCASSIDYGYTFGSGTRLTVV.

This chain uses TRBV9 with TRBJ2-5; 10 nucleotides align to TRBD1. The CDR3 runs 18 residues. The germline CDR1 and CDR2 sequences are SGDLS and YYNGEE. The V and J ends lost 4 bases and 5 bases, in that order; junction bases with no gene match: 17. Here the CDR3 reads CASSPSRARTGGRETQYF. CDR3 nucleotides: TGTGCCAGCAGCCCCTCAAGGGCGAGGACAGGGGGGAGGGAGACCCAGTACTTC.

V gene TRBV7-2 combines with J gene TRBJ2-2, with TRBD2 matching over 13 bases. Germline CDR1 and CDR2: SGHTA and FQGNSA. This CDR3 has 18 residues. Losses at the gene ends were 2 bases for V and 0 bases for J; bases not matched to a gene: 3. The CDR3 DNA is TGTGCCAGCAGCTTAAGACTAGCGGGGGGTTCGAACACCGGGGAGCTGTTTTTT. Protein product: CASSLRLAGGSNTGELFF.

The genes are TRBV2 and TRBJ1-4; D not resolved. This CDR3 contains 12 residues. The V and J ends lost 8 bases and 7 bases respectively, with 11 bases between them. Germline-derived CDR1 and CDR2 are SNHLY and FYNNEI. CDR3 residues: CASGRGPEKLFF. The CDR3 nucleotides read TGTGCCAGCGGAAGAGGGCCTGAAAAACTGTTTTTT.

This chain joins TRBV4-2 and TRBJ2-5, with TRBD1 identical over 11 bases. The germline gives CDR1 LGHNA, CDR2 YNFKEQ. V shed 6 bases, J shed 1 base, and the junction held 4 bases outside the gene matches. There are 15 residues in the CDR3. The CDR3 sequence: CASRRTGGIQETQYF. CDR3 coding DNA: TGTGCCAGCAGGCGGACAGGGGGCATCCAAGAGACCCAGTACTTC.

This clone was seen just once. The J gene is TRBJ2-7, the V gene TRBV7-2; 7 nucleotides align to TRBD1. CDR1 and CDR2 from the germline V gene are SGHTA and FQGNSA. V dropped 5 bases and J dropped 0; count of bases not matched to a gene: 10. CDR3 size: 16 residues. CDR3 coding DNA: TGTGCCAGCAGCCGTACGGGGACAGCAGCCTCCTACGAGCAGTACTTC. Translated, it gives CASSRTGTAASYEQYF.

The gene calls are TRBV27 and TRBJ2-2; TRBD2 aligns across 7 bases. The CDR3 has 15 amino acids. Trimming took 3 bases from V and 7 from J; bases not matched to a gene: 8. Germline CDR1 is MNHEY and CDR2 is SMNVEV (reference sequence). The CDR3 bases are TGTGCCAGCAGTTTTTGGGCTAGCGGTTTCGGGGAGCTGTTTTTT. This sequence encodes CASSFWASGFGELFF.

This clone was observed a few times. The J gene is TRBJ2-7, the V gene TRBV18; TRBD1 matches at 7 bases. CDR1 KGHSH and CDR2 LQKENI come from the germline V gene. V was clipped by 2 bases and J by 5 bases; unmatched bases: 9. The CDR3 has 15 amino acids. CDR3 DNA sequence: TGTGCCAGCTCACCAGAGGTAGGGGGCGCGGACGAGCAGTACTTC. This encodes CASSPEVGGADEQYF.

The chain is built from TRBV5-1 and TRBJ2-5, with 9 bases matching TRBD2. The CDR3 is 16 residues long. The germline CDR1 and CDR2 sequences are SGHRS and YFSETQ. Trimming took 1 base from V and 4 from J; bases not matched to a gene: 8. CDR3 in amino acids: CASSLLASGDRETQYF. CDR3 DNA: TGCGCCAGCAGCTTGCTAGCTAGCGGGGATCGAGAGACCCAGTACTTC.

This clone turned up a few times. V usage is TRBV9 and J usage is TRBJ2-1, with TRBD2 matching over 11 bases. Germline CDR1 SGDLS, CDR2 YYNGEE. Unmatched junction bases numbered 8, after V lost 0 bases and J lost 9 bases. The CDR3 is 16 residues long. CDR3 sequence: CASSVEIAGGPTEQFF. The CDR3 DNA sequence: TGTGCCAGCAGCGTAGAAATAGCGGGGGGGCCGACTGAGCAGTTCTTC.

The chain is built from TRBV5-6 and TRBJ2-7; 8 nucleotides agree with TRBD1. Trimming took 4 bases from V and 6 from J; bases not matched to a gene: 12. CDR1 is SGHDT and CDR2 is YYEEEE in the germline V gene. The CDR3 is 15 amino acids. As DNA, the CDR3 is TGTGCCAGCAGCGGACAGGGTCCTCGCTTCGGCGAGCAGTACTTC. Its protein product is CASSGQGPRFGEQYF.

The rearrangement joins TRBV30 to TRBJ2-7, with TRBD2 matching over 10 bases. After removal of 7 bases from V and 1 base from J, the junction contained 7 bases not matched to a gene. This CDR3 region has 14 residues. In germline, CDR1 is GTSNPN, CDR2 SVGIG (reference sequence). The CDR3 loop reads CALTSGSLSYEQYF. The CDR3 DNA sequence: TGTGCCTTGACTAGCGGGTCCCTTTCCTACGAGCAGTACTTC.

This clone was seen only a few times. The V gene is TRBV6-1, the J gene TRBJ1-4, with TRBD1 identical over 8 bases. The V and J ends lost 1 base and 6 bases, in that order; junction bases with no gene match: 4. The CDR3 covers 15 residues. Germline V CDR1 and CDR2: MNHNS, SASEGT. The CDR3 protein is CASSEGRGPYEKLFF. The CDR3 DNA is TGTGCCAGCAGTGAAGGCAGGGGGCCATATGAAAAACTGTTTTTT.

The rearrangement joins TRBV19 to TRBJ2-5; 12 bases map to TRBD2. The CDR3 is 15 amino acids. The ends lost 5 bases at V and 4 bases at J; junction bases unmatched: 5. Germline lookup yields CDR1 LNHDA and CDR2 SQIVND (reference sequence). CDR3 protein: CASSHSGLAGETQYF. The CDR3 nucleotides read TGTGCCAGTAGTCATTCGGGACTAGCGGGAGAGACCCAGTACTTC.

The table lists this clone with a count of one. This chain links TRBV6-5 with TRBJ1-2; D uncertain. The CDR3 length is 15 residues. Germline CDR1 is MNHEY and CDR2 is SVGAGI. Trimming removed 10 bases from V and 4 bases from J, with 22 bases in between. CDR3 in DNA: TGTGCCACCTCAATACCGGAGACCACAATCTATGGCTACACCTTC. Protein: CATSIPETTIYGYTF.

The V call is TRBV19, the J call TRBJ1-2, with D unresolved. Germline CDR1 and CDR2: LNHDA and SQIVND (reference sequence). This CDR3 comprises 12 residues. Trimming left V 3 bases short and J 5 bases short, with 7 bases between. The CDR3: CASSMREYGYTF. For the CDR3, the DNA is TGTGCCAGTAGTATGAGGGAGTATGGCTACACCTTC.

DNA of the CDR3: TGTGCCAGCAGCTTTATGGAGGGCTACACCTTC. It is translated as CASSFMEGYTF. This chain uses TRBV5-6 with TRBJ1-2; no clear D. Germline V gives CDR1 SGHDT, CDR2 YYEEEE. The CDR3 has 11 residues. The V end was cut by 2 bases, the J end by 8 bases, with 7 bases between.

The chain is built from TRBV2 and TRBJ2-2; the D is unclear. In germline, CDR1 is SNHLY, CDR2 FYNNEI. The CDR3 totals 12 residues. The V gene lost 7 bases and the J gene lost 8 bases, with 11 bases spanning the gap. CDR3 in amino acids: CASNGDQGELFF. CDR3 sequence (DNA): TGTGCCAGCAACGGAGATCAGGGGGAGCTGTTTTTT.

The chain has TRBV30 and TRBJ1-3; 7 positions match TRBD1. V was pared by 0 bases and J by 3 bases, with 11 bases of the junction left unmatched. This CDR3 is built from 17 residues. From germline, CDR1 is GTSNPN and CDR2 SVGIG (reference sequence). CDR3 DNA sequence: TGTGCCTGGAGTGTAGGTGGTGCAGGGGGAAATGGAAACACCATATATTTT. Amino acids: CAWSVGGAGGNGNTIYF.

This clone was seen a handful of times. CDR3 sequence reads: CASSEGGTGNQPQHF. The CDR3 DNA is TGTGCCAGCAGTGAAGGGGGGACAGGCAATCAGCCCCAGCATTTT. This sequence joins TRBV2 and TRBJ1-5, with TRBD1 matching 7 bases. CDR1 is SNHLY, CDR2 FYNNEI, per germline. With 1 base clipped from V and 2 bases from J, the junction kept 2 bases outside the gene matches. This CDR3 contains 15 residues.

V and J are TRBV30 and TRBJ1-4; perhaps TRBD1 as D (6 bases). V was trimmed by 2 bases and J by 4 bases, leaving 8 bases between them. Per germline, CDR1 GTSNPN and CDR2 SVGIG (reference sequence). There are 13 residues in the CDR3. CDR3 bases: TGTGCCTGGAGTAGAGGGGGTAATGAAAAACTGTTTTTT. Translation: CAWSRGGNEKLFF.

The chain couples TRBV5-1 to TRBJ2-7; D possibly corresponds to TRBD1 (6 bases). Germline loops: CDR1 SGHRS, CDR2 YFSETQ. The CDR3 extends over 16 amino acids. The V gene lost 2 bases and the J gene lost 1 base, with 16 bases spanning the gap. This CDR3 is CASSFYGSGASYEQYF. As DNA, the CDR3 is TGCGCCAGCAGCTTCTACGGGTCAGGGGCGTCCTACGAGCAGTACTTC.